The 24 T cell receptor beta chains given below trace back to one sample, sequenced in a study of CD8 T cells in Susac syndrome. Random hexamers were used to reverse transcribe an amount of roughly 0.5 to 1 ug RNA. MiXCR, run by TCRdb on the immunoSEQ multiplex PCR reads, gives a single entry per CDR3 protein. The sample has under 95,000 distinct CDR3 sequences, about 95% seen once; the top ten hold 0.4% to 0.5%. Sequenced input: CD8+ T cells from PBMCs. These receptors came from a human donor with Susac syndrome.

J is TRBJ2-1 and V is TRBV20-1; D may be TRBD1 or TRBD2 (5 bases each). With 3 bases removed from V and 4 bases from J, the gap between germline ends came to 13 bases. Germline V lookup: CDR1 DFQATT, CDR2 SNEGSKA (reference sequence). The CDR3 has 14 amino acids. CDR3 protein: CSASLGDAYNEQFF. In DNA, the CDR3 is TGCAGTGCTAGCCTGGGGGACGCTTACAATGAGCAGTTCTTC.

The chain couples TRBV19 to TRBJ2-3; D call uncertain. V was pared by 5 bases and J by 4 bases, with 7 bases between. This CDR3 has 12 amino acids. The germline CDR1 and CDR2 sequences are LNHDA and SQIVND (reference sequence). The CDR3 sequence is CASSGSADTQYF. As DNA, the CDR3 is TGTGCCAGTAGTGGTTCTGCAGATACGCAGTATTTT.

The V call is TRBV24-1, the J call TRBJ2-4, with TRBD1 as a possible D gene (7 bases). The CDR3 length is 14 residues. Germline loops: CDR1 KGHDR, CDR2 SFDVKD. V lost 4 bases and J lost 7, with 13 bases in between. The CDR3 spells CATSDDREENIQYF. The CDR3 coding sequence is TGTGCCACCAGTGACGACAGGGAGGAGAACATTCAGTACTTC.

This chain connects TRBV27 to TRBJ2-7; D perhaps matches TRBD2 (6 bases). CDR3 size: 14 residues. The V and J ends lost 0 bases and 5 bases respectively, with 11 bases between them. Germline CDR1 MNHEY, CDR2 SMNVEV (reference sequence). The CDR3, as DNA: TGTGCCAGCAGTTTATCCCCGGGGGTCCACGAGCAGTACTTC. It is translated as CASSLSPGVHEQYF.

The chain combines TRBV7-2 with TRBJ2-5; the D gene is possibly TRBD2 (6 bases). CDR3 length: 14 amino acids. Trimming took off 0 bases at V and 5 bases at J, with 10 bases between the two ends. Germline values: CDR1 SGHTA, CDR2 FQGNSA. Here the CDR3 reads CASSLAGGWETQYF. The CDR3 nucleotides read TGTGCCAGCAGCTTAGCGGGAGGTTGGGAGACCCAGTACTTC.

The chain is built from TRBV19 and TRBJ1-1; D not resolved. CDR1 and CDR2 (germline): LNHDA, SQIVND (reference sequence). The CDR3 is made up of 13 amino acids. Trimming stripped 1 base from V and 4 bases from J, with 7 bases between. Here the CDR3 reads CASSIGMTTEAFF. The CDR3 nucleotides are TGTGCCAGTAGTATAGGAATGACCACTGAAGCTTTCTTT.

This clonotype has only one observation. This chain links TRBV6-5 with TRBJ2-1; D not certain. There are 15 residues in the CDR3. Germline CDR1 reads MNHEY; CDR2 reads SVGAGI. The germline V and J ends were trimmed by 0 bases and 2 bases, with 8 bases remaining between them. The CDR3 spells CASSYSRGAYNEQFF. Here the CDR3 DNA reads TGTGCCAGCAGTTACTCTCGTGGAGCCTACAATGAGCAGTTCTTC.

The chain is built from TRBV19 and TRBJ2-1; the D is unclear. CDR1 LNHDA and CDR2 SQIVND come from the germline V gene (reference sequence). The germline V and J ends were trimmed by 11 bases and 0 bases, with 17 bases remaining between them. This CDR3 region has 15 residues. As DNA, the CDR3 is TGTGCCTCCCAAATGGACGTCAGCTCCTACAATGAGCAGTTCTTC. Encoded protein: CASQMDVSSYNEQFF. The variable domain in full, with the rest retrieved from reference TRBV19 and TRBJ2-1, is DGGITQSPKYLFRKEGQNVTLSCEQNLNHDAMYWYRQDPGQGLRLIYYSQIVNDFQKGDIAEGYSVSREKKESFPLTVTSAQKNPTAFYLCASQMDVSSYNEQFFGPGTRLTVL.

This clonotype was seen just once. The gene calls are TRBV25-1 and TRBJ1-1, with D unresolved. Deletions cut 6 bases from V and 6 bases from J, with 17 bases between. The CDR3 has 14 residues. Germline lookup yields CDR1 MGHDK and CDR2 SYGVNS. CDR3 in DNA: TGTGCCAGCAGCCCGAATACGGATTCGGCTGAAGCTTTCTTT. It specifies CASSPNTDSAEAFF.

The chain links TRBV28 to TRBJ2-7; D not certain. CDR3 length: 13 residues. Germline loops: CDR1 MDHEN, CDR2 SYDVKM. V was clipped by 3 bases and J by 1 base, with 7 bases between them. The CDR3 sequence: CASSFGNSYEQYF. DNA for the CDR3: TGTGCCAGCAGTTTCGGCAATTCCTACGAGCAGTACTTC.

This clonotype showed up just once. V and J are TRBV3-1 and TRBJ1-1; D perhaps matches TRBD1 (6 bases). Trimming removed 0 bases at V and 4 bases at J, with 12 bases between. Germline CDR1 reads LGHDT; CDR2 reads YNNKEL (reference sequence). The CDR3 length is 15 residues. DNA of the CDR3: TGTGCCAGCAGCCAAGATACAGGGATCGGCACTGAAGCTTTCTTT. Translated, it gives CASSQDTGIGTEAFF.

The chain uses TRBV15 and TRBJ1-2, with TRBD1 matching 9 bases. The trim removed 5 bases at V and 7 bases at J, leaving 8 bases unmatched. Per the germline V gene, CDR1 is LNHNV and CDR2 is YYDKDF (reference sequence). This CDR3 is built from 14 residues. CDR3 nucleotide sequence: TGTGCCACCAGCCGGGACAGGGTAGATAGTGGCTACACCTTC. Its protein product is CATSRDRVDSGYTF.

This chain connects TRBV7-9 to TRBJ1-1, with 7 nucleotides matching TRBD1. V dropped 6 bases and J dropped 4; count of bases not matched to a gene: 5. CDR1 and CDR2 from the germline V gene are SEHNR and FQNEAQ (reference sequence). The CDR3 has 13 amino acids. The CDR3 DNA reads as TGTGCCAGCAGAGACAGGGACGTCACTGAAGCTTTCTTT. The encoded protein is CASRDRDVTEAFF. The whole variable domain, filled in from reference TRBV7-9 and TRBJ1-1, reads DTGVSQNPRHKITKRGQNVTFRCDPISEHNRLYWYRQTLGQGPEFLTYFQNEAQLEKSRLLSDRFSAERPKGSFSTLEIQRTEQGDSAMYLCASRDRDVTEAFFGQGTRLTVV.

The chain carries TRBV28 and TRBJ2-1; D possibly corresponds to TRBD2 (6 bases). Germline lookup yields CDR1 MDHEN and CDR2 SYDVKM. Trimming left V 10 bases short and J 1 base short, with 14 bases between. This CDR3 has 14 residues. CDR3 in DNA: TGTGCCATATCCGGGAGTGTGTCCTACAATGAGCAGTTCTTC. This codes for CAISGSVSYNEQFF.

This chain uses TRBV6-5 with TRBJ1-1; perhaps TRBD1 as D (5 bases). The CDR3 runs to 13 residues. Looked up from germline, CDR1 is MNHEY and CDR2 is SVGAGI. V lost 5 bases and J 1 base, leaving 8 bases between the germline ends. DNA for the CDR3: TGTGCCAGCAGTGAACAGGCGAACACTGAAGCTTTCTTT. It translates to CASSEQANTEAFF.

The chain recombines TRBV29-1 with TRBJ2-7; 7 nucleotides agree with TRBD2. The CDR3 extends over 17 amino acids. Germline loops: CDR1 SQVTM, CDR2 ANQGSEA. V trimming: 4 bases; J trimming: 3 bases; junction bases outside the gene matches: 18. The CDR3 protein is CSVVLRTSERTFYEQYF. CDR3 bases: TGCAGCGTTGTACTTCGCACTAGCGAAAGGACCTTCTACGAGCAGTACTTC.

The V call is TRBV23-1, the J call TRBJ2-3; D ambiguous. TRBV23-1 is treated as an ORF (open reading frame) with a function not yet certain. Trimming left V 6 bases short and J 2 bases short, with 21 bases between. CDR3 size: 17 residues. CDR3 nucleotide sequence: TGCGCCAGCAGCCACGGCCGGCGGACCGGATACACAGATACGCAGTATTTT. Translating it yields CASSHGRRTGYTDTQYF.

The chain combines TRBV29-1 with TRBJ2-1; perhaps TRBD1 as D (6 bases). This CDR3 region has 13 residues. CDR1 is SQVTM and CDR2 is ANQGSEA in the germline V gene. Trimming removed 7 bases at V and 7 bases at J, with 17 bases between. In DNA, the CDR3 is TGCAGCGGTATAGCAGGGGTGGGGAATGAGCAGTTCTTC. Residues: CSGIAGVGNEQFF.

This clonotype was counted a few times. This chain connects TRBV7-9 to TRBJ2-7, with a weak D call TRBD2 (5 bases). Trimming removed 2 bases at V and 0 bases at J, with 5 bases between. This CDR3 has 13 amino acids. From germline, CDR1 is SEHNR and CDR2 FQNEAQ (reference sequence). The CDR3: CASSLTSSYEQYF. The CDR3 bases are TGTGCCAGCAGCTTAACTAGCTCCTACGAGCAGTACTTC.

This rearrangement joins TRBV6-1 to TRBJ2-1; 7 bases are shared with TRBD2. V lost 5 bases to trimming and J lost 2 bases; unmatched junction nucleotides: 9. Germline CDR1 and CDR2: MNHNS and SASEGT. The CDR3 runs to 16 residues. The CDR3 here is CASSTEIAGPYNEQFF. DNA of the CDR3: TGTGCCAGCAGTACAGAAATAGCGGGTCCCTACAATGAGCAGTTCTTC.

The rearrangement links TRBV9 to TRBJ2-7, with 8 bases identical to TRBD2. Unmatched junction bases numbered 5, after V lost 0 bases and J lost 3 bases. This CDR3 is 15 amino acids long. CDR1 is SGDLS and CDR2 is YYNGEE in the germline V gene. The DNA of the CDR3 is TGTGCCAGCAGCGTAGGTGGCGGGAGGAGCTACGAGCAGTACTTC. It codes for CASSVGGGRSYEQYF.

V usage is TRBV13 and J usage is TRBJ2-5, with D possibly TRBD2 on 6 matching bases. Germline CDR1 reads PRHDT; CDR2 reads FYEKMQ (reference sequence). The CDR3 length is 14 residues. The germline V and J ends were trimmed by 4 bases and 3 bases, with 12 bases remaining between them. The DNA of the CDR3 is TGTGCCAGCAGCTACCGGGACTTAAAAGAGACCCAGTACTTC. Translation gives CASSYRDLKETQYF.

The chain recombines TRBV27 with TRBJ2-1, with a tentative D call TRBD2 (5 bases). CDR1 is MNHEY, CDR2 SMNVEV, per germline (reference sequence). V lost 4 bases, J lost 5 bases, and 9 bases lay in between. CDR3 length: 13 amino acids. In DNA, the CDR3 is TGTGCCAGCAGTTCGACTATTAACAATGAGCAGTTCTTC. It yields the protein CASSSTINNEQFF.

The chain uses TRBV4-1 and TRBJ2-1, with 9 bases fitting TRBD2. J gave up 5 bases and V 4 bases, and 9 bases lay outside the gene matches. Germline V lookup: CDR1 MGHRA, CDR2 YSYEKL. This CDR3 is 16 amino acids long. The chain's CDR3 is CASSLTGTSINNEQFF. The CDR3 nucleotides read TGCGCCAGCAGCCTGACAGGGACTAGCATTAACAATGAGCAGTTCTTC.